The present entry profiles one TCR beta chain with its context. Antigen unknown. CDR3 size: 13 residues. Germline CDR1 KGHSH, CDR2 LQKENI. V was shortened by 0 bases and J by 6 bases, with 7 bases between the two germline ends. This specimen comes from a study of a mutant IDH1 vaccine in newly diagnosed glioma. Study-level background: Patients arrived already treated with radiotherapy, temozolomide, or both, most having had both.

The protocol was immunoSEQ multiplex PCR, while the TCRdb copy is restricted to in-frame clones and leaves out a portion. The sample includes roughly 52,000 clones, under 90% of them seen just once. Time point noted: week 23, last vaccination. Every vaccination contained 300 ug of the mutant IDH1 20-mer peptide and was paired with topical imiquimod. This TCR derives from a man aged 35-49 years with glioma. V usage is TRBV18 and J usage is TRBJ2-3; D unclear. This specimen was PBMCs, taken from a glioma patient whose treatment included an IDH1 peptide vaccine. This CDR3 is CASSPPSRDTQYF. The CDR3 DNA reads TGTGCCAGCTCACCACCGAGTAGGGATACGCAGTATTTT.